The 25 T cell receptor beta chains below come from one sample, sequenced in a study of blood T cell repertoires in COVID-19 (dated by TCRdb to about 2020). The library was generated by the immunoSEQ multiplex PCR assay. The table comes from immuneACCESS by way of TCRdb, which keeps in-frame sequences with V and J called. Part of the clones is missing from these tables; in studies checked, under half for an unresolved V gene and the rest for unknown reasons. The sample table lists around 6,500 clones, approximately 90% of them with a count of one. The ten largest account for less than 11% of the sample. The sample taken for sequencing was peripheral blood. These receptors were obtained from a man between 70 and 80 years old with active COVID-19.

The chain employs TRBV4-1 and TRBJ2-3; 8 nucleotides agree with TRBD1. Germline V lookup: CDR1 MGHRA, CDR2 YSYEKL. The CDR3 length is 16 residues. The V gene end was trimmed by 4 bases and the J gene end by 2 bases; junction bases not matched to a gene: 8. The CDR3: CASSPARGQLTDTQYF. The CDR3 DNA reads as TGCGCCAGCAGCCCGGCCAGGGGGCAACTCACAGATACGCAGTATTTT.

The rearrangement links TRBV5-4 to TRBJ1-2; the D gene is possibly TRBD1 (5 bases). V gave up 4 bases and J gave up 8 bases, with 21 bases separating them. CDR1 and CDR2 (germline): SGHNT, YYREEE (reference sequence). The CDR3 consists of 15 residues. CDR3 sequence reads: CASSPRGTPNLGYTF. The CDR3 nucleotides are TGTGCCAGCAGCCCCCGGGGGACTCCGAATCTCGGCTACACCTTC. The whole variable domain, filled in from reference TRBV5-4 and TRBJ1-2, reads ETGVTQSPTHLIKTRGQQVTLRCSSQSGHNTVSWYQQALGQGPQFIFQYYREEENGRGNFPPRFSGLQFPNYSSELNVNALELDDSALYLCASSPRGTPNLGYTFGSGTRLTVV.

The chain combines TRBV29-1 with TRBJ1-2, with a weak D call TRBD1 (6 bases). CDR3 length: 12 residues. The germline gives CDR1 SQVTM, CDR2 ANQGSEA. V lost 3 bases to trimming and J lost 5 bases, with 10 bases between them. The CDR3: CSVETGFYGYTF. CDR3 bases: TGCAGCGTTGAGACAGGCTTTTATGGCTACACCTTC. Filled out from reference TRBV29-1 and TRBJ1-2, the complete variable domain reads SAVISQKPSRDICQRGTSLTIQCQVDSQVTMMFWYRQQPGQSLTLIATANQGSEATYESGFVIDKFPISRPNLTFSTLTVSNMSPEDSSIYLCSVETGFYGYTFGSGTRLTVV.

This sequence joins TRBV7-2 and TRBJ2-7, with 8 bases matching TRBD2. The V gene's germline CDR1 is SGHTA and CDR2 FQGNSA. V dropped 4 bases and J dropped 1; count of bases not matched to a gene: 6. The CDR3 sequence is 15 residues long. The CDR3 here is CASSWSGGISYEQYF. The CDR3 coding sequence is TGTGCCAGCAGCTGGTCGGGGGGGATATCCTACGAGCAGTACTTC.

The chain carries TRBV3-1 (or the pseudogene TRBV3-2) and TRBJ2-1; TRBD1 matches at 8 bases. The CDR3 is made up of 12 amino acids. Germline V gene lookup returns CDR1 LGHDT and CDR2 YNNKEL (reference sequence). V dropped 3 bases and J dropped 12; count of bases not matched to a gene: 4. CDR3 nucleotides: TGTGCCAGCAGCCAGGACAGGGTCGGGCAGTTCTTC. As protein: CASSQDRVGQFF.

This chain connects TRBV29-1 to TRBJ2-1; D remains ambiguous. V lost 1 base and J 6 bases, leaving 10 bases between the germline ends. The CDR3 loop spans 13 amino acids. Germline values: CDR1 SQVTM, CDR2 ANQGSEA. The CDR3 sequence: CSVEGGSSNEQFF. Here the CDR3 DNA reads TGCAGCGTTGAAGGAGGTAGCAGCAATGAGCAGTTCTTC.

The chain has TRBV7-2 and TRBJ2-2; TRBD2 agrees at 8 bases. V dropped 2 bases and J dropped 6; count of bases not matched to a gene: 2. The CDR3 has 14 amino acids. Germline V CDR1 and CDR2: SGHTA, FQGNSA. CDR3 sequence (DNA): TGTGCCAGCAGCTTACACGGGGGGGCCGGGGAGCTGTTTTTT. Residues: CASSLHGGAGELFF.

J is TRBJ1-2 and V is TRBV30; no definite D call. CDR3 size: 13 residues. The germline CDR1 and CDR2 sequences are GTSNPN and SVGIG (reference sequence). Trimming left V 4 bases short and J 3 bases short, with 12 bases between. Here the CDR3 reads CAWMPDGDYGYTF. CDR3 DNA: TGTGCCTGGATGCCGGACGGGGACTATGGCTACACCTTC.

Written as DNA, the CDR3 is TGTGCCAGCAGCCAAGGAAGCATGAACACTGAAGCTTTCTTT. As protein: CASSQGSMNTEAFF. The chain combines TRBV3-1 (or the pseudogene TRBV3-2) with TRBJ1-1; the D is unclear. Germline V CDR1 and CDR2: LGHDT, YNNKEL (reference sequence). V was trimmed by 1 base and J by 0 bases, leaving 6 bases between them. This CDR3 is built from 14 residues.

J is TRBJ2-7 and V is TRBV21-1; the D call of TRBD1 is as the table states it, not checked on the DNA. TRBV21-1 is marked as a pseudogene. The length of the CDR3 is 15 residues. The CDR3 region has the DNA TGTGCCACCAAGCAACTGGTCGACAGGGCCTACGAGCAGTACTTC. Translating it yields CATKQLVDRAYEQYF.

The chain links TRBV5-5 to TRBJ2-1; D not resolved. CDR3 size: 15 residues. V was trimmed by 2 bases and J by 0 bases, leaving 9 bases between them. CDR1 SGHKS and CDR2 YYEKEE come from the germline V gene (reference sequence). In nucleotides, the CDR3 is TGTGCCAGCAGCTTAATCCACAGCTCCTACAATGAGCAGTTCTTC. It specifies CASSLIHSSYNEQFF.

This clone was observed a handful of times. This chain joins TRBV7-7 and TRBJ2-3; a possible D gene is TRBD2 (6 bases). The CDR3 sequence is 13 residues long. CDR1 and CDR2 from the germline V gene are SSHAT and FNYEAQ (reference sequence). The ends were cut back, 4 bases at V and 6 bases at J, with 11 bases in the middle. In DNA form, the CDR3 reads TGTGCCAGCAGCTCCGGGACTTTGGATACGCAGTATTTT. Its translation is CASSSGTLDTQYF. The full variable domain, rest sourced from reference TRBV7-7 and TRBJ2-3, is GAGVSQSPRYKVTKRGQDVTLRCDPISSHATLYWYQQALGQGPEFLTYFNYEAQPDKSGLPSDRFSAERPEGSISTLTIQRTEQRDSAMYRCASSSGTLDTQYFGPGTRLTVL.

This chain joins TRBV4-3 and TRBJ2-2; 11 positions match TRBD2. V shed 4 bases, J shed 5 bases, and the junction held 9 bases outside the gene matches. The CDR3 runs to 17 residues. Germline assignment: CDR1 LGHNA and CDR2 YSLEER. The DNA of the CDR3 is TGCGCCAGCAGCCCCCATAGCGGGGGGGCCAGAACCGGGGAGCTGTTTTTT. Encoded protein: CASSPHSGGARTGELFF.

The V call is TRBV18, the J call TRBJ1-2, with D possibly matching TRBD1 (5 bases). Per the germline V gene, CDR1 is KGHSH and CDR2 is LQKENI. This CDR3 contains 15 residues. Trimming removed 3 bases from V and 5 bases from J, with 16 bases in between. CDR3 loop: CASSPGHPLGYGYTF. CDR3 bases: TGTGCCAGCTCACCTGGACACCCCCTGGGTTATGGCTACACCTTC.

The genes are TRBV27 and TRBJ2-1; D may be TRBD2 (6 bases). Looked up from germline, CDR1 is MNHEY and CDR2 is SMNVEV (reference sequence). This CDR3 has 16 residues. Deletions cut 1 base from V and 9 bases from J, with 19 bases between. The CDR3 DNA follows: TGTGCCAGCAGTTTATTCGGTGGAGGGTCCTACGGTGAGCAGTTCTTC. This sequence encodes CASSLFGGGSYGEQFF.

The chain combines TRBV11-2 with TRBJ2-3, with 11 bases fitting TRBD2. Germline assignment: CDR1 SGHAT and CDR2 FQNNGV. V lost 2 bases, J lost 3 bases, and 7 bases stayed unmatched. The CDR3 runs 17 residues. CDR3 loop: CASSLTFGTSGTDTQYF. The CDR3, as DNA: TGTGCCAGCAGCTTAACTTTCGGGACTAGCGGAACAGATACGCAGTATTTT.

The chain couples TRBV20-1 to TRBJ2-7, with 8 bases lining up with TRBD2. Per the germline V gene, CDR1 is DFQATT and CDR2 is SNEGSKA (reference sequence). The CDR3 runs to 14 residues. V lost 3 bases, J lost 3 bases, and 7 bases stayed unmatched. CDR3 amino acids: CSASRLALNYEQYF. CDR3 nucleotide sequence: TGCAGTGCTAGTCGACTAGCGTTAAACTACGAGCAGTACTTC.

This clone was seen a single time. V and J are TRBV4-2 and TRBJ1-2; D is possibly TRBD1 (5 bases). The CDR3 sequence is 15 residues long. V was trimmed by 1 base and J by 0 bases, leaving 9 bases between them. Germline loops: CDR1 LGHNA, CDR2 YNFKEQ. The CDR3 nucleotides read TGTGCCAGCAGCCAAGGGAGACAGTCTAACTATGGCTACACCTTC. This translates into CASSQGRQSNYGYTF.

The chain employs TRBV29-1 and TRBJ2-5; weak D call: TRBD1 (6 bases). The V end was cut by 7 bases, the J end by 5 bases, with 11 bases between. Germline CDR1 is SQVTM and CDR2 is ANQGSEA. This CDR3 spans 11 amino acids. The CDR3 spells CSARTEETQYF. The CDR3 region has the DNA TGCAGCGCCCGGACAGAGGAGACCCAGTACTTC.

The CDR3 reads CASSIGGGTVTDTQYF. The CDR3 coding sequence is TGTGCCAGTAGTATCGGTGGGGGGACAGTCACAGATACGCAGTATTTT. The chain joins TRBV19 to TRBJ2-3; D is perhaps TRBD1 (7 bases). The CDR3 sequence is 16 residues long. V lost 3 bases to trimming and J lost 2 bases, with 15 bases between them. Germline CDR1 is LNHDA and CDR2 is SQIVND (reference sequence).

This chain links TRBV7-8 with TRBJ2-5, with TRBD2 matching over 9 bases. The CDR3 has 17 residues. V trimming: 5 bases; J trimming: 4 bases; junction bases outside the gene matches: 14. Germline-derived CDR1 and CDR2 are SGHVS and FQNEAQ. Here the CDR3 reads CASSPWASGEKRETQYF. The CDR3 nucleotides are TGTGCCAGCAGCCCCTGGGCTAGCGGGGAAAAGCGAGAGACCCAGTACTTC. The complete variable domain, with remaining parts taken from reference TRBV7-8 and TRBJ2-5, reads GAGVSQSPRYKVAKRGQDVALRCDPISGHVSLFWYQQALGQGPEFLTYFQNEAQLDKSGLPSDRFFAERPEGSVSTLKIQRTQQEDSAVYLCASSPWASGEKRETQYFGPGTRLLVL.

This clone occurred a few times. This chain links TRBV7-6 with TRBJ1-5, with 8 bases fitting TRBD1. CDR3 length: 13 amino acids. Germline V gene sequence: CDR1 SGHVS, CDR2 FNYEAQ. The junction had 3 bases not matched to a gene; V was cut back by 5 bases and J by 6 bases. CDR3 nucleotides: TGTGCCAGCAGCGCAGGGGGCGGTCAGCCCCAGCATTTT. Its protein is CASSAGGGQPQHF.

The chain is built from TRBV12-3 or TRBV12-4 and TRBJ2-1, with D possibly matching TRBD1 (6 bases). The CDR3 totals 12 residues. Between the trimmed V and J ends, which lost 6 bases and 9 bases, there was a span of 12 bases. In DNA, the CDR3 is TGTGCCAGCAGCCCCGACAGGTTTGAGCAGTTCTTC. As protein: CASSPDRFEQFF.

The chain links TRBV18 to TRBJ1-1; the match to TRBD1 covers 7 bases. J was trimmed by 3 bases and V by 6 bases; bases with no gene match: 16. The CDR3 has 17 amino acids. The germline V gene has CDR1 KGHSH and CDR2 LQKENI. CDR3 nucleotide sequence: TGTGCCAGCTCCCCGACAGGGTTAATACAGTGGCACACTGAAGCTTTCTTT. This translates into CASSPTGLIQWHTEAFF.

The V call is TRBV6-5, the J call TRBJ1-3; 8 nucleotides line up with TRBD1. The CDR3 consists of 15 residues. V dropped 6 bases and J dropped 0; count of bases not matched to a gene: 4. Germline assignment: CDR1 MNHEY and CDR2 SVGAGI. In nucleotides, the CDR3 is TGTGCCAGCAGATCCGGACAGGGCTCTGGAAACACCATATATTTT. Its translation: CASRSGQGSGNTIYF.